This entry lists 10 T cell receptor beta chains sequenced from one sample in a study of T cell repertoires in cytomegalovirus infection. TCRdb fed the reads into MiXCR, producing one record per CDR3 protein. The sample yields over 250,000 distinct CDR3 sequences, roughly 21% seen once. Their target antigens are unknown. The sequencing used cultured PBMCs, collected from culture after CMV antigen stimulation. The receptors were sampled from a human donor in good health (CMV status not recorded). Some clones in this sample may be carry-over from other donors' samples.

The CDR3 sequence is CASSSTWGEEAFF. The CDR3 nucleotides read TGTGCCAGTAGTTCGACCTGGGGTGAGGAAGCTTTCTTT. The chain employs TRBV19 and TRBJ1-1; D not resolved. CDR1 and CDR2 from the germline V gene are LNHDA and SQIVND (reference sequence). The CDR3 runs 13 residues. V was trimmed by 5 bases and J by 8 bases, leaving 15 bases between them.

For the CDR3, the DNA is TGCAGTGCTAGGGGGGGGAATTCACCCCTCCACTTT. Translation gives CSARGGNSPLHF. The rearrangement joins TRBV20-1 to TRBJ1-6; D is perhaps TRBD1 (5 bases). Trimming took 3 bases from V and 7 from J, leaving 7 bases between them. In germline, CDR1 is DFQATT, CDR2 SNEGSKA (reference sequence). The CDR3 covers 12 residues.

This clonotype has just a few counts. CDR3 DNA: TGTGCCAGCAGTCTCGGGAGGCTCTCCTACAATGAGCAGTTCTTC. Translation: CASSLGRLSYNEQFF. V and J are TRBV6-2 or TRBV6-3 and TRBJ2-1, with 7 bases that match TRBD2. CDR3 length: 15 residues. J was trimmed by 0 bases and V by 5 bases; bases with no gene match: 4. CDR1 is MNHEY, CDR2 SVGEGT, per germline.

The rearrangement joins TRBV10-3 to TRBJ2-6; D unresolved. The CDR3 spans 18 residues. Trimming removed 4 bases at V and 1 base at J, with 17 bases between. Germline CDR1 and CDR2: ENHRY and SYGVKD. In DNA, the CDR3 is TGTGCCATCAGTGCGTCGGACCTCTGGGCTTCTGGGGCCAACGTCCTGACTTTC. Amino acid sequence: CAISASDLWASGANVLTF.

The chain uses TRBV6-2 or TRBV6-3 and TRBJ2-1; TRBD2 agrees at 10 bases. CDR1 MNHEY and CDR2 SVGEGT come from the germline V gene. This CDR3 has 18 residues. The V and J ends lost 0 bases and 3 bases, in that order; junction bases with no gene match: 8. The CDR3 region has the DNA TGTGCCAGCAGTTACTCGACGACGGCTAGCGGGGGCTACAATGAGCAGTTCTTC. Protein: CASSYSTTASGGYNEQFF.

In nucleotides, the CDR3 is TGCGCCAGCAGCCAAGCATATTATTCCAGCACTGAAGCTTTCTTT. This translates into CASSQAYYSSTEAFF. The chain has TRBV4-3 and TRBJ1-1; no reliable D call. There are 15 residues in the CDR3. Germline lookup yields CDR1 LGHNA and CDR2 YSLEER. V was clipped by 1 base and J by 4 bases, with 13 bases between them.

This sequence joins TRBV10-3 and TRBJ2-3; TRBD2 agrees at 8 bases. CDR1 and CDR2 from the germline V gene are ENHRY and SYGVKD. This CDR3 spans 14 amino acids. With V trimmed by 7 bases and J by 4 bases, 7 bases remained unmatched. CDR3 protein: CAITSAGGPDTQYF. CDR3 nucleotide sequence: TGTGCCATCACCTCCGCGGGAGGCCCAGATACGCAGTATTTT.

The gene calls are TRBV5-4 and TRBJ1-6; D may be TRBD1 (6 bases). Trimming cost V 4 bases and J 10 bases, with 12 bases left between them. CDR1 is SGHNT and CDR2 is YYREEE in the germline V gene (reference sequence). This CDR3 comprises 13 residues. CDR3 amino acids: CASSLRGESPLHF. CDR3 DNA sequence: TGTGCCAGCAGCCTGAGGGGGGAATCACCCCTCCACTTT.

This clonotype was seen at least ten times. The chain links TRBV7-2 to TRBJ2-7, with 11 nucleotides matching TRBD2. This CDR3 has 16 amino acids. Germline V gene sequence: CDR1 SGHTA, CDR2 FQGNSA. Unmatched junction bases numbered 4, after V lost 3 bases and J lost 0 bases. The CDR3 nucleotides are TGTGCCAGCAGCTTTTCAACTAGCGGGAGCTCCTACGAGCAGTACTTC. Translating it yields CASSFSTSGSSYEQYF.

This clonotype was seen many times. The chain is built from TRBV7-2 and TRBJ2-7, with D possibly TRBD2 on 6 matching bases. This CDR3 spans 15 amino acids. Between the trimmed V and J ends, which lost 4 bases and 2 bases, there was a span of 15 bases. Per the germline V gene, CDR1 is SGHTA and CDR2 is FQGNSA. The CDR3 reads CASSSGLLPPYEQYF. The CDR3 coding sequence is TGTGCCAGCAGCTCCGGACTACTCCCTCCCTACGAGCAGTACTTC.